Following are 31 T cell receptor beta chains from one sample sequenced in a study of cytotoxic CD8 clonotypes in ibrutinib-treated CLL. Clones were sequenced by immunoSEQ multiplex PCR, and TCRdb holds only the in-frame ones, with some missing. Of 250,000 to 350,000 clones listed, around 69% are singletons. Sequenced material: PBMCs, taken at disease progression, from a patient treated with ibrutinib. The receptors were sampled from a human donor with chronic lymphocytic leukemia.

This sequence joins TRBV11-2 and TRBJ1-5, with 7 nucleotides matching TRBD1. The trim removed 1 base at V and 7 bases at J, leaving 7 bases unmatched. CDR1 and CDR2 from the germline V gene are SGHAT and FQNNGV. The CDR3 is made up of 15 amino acids. The CDR3 nucleotides are TGTGCCAGCAGCTTAGTGACAGGGCACGGACAGCCCCAGCATTTT. Translating gives CASSLVTGHGQPQHF.

The CDR3 coding sequence is TGTGCCAGCAGCTTAGTATGGTCGACCGGGGAGCTGTTTTTT. Its translation: CASSLVWSTGELFF. The chain recombines TRBV11-2 with TRBJ2-2; D is undetermined. V was trimmed by 1 base and J by 5 bases, leaving 8 bases between them. CDR3 length equals 14 residues. The germline V gene encodes CDR1 SGHAT and CDR2 FQNNGV.

The CDR3 nucleotides read TGTGCCAGCAGCGCCACCGGGACTAGCGGAACCTACGAGCAGTACTTC. The encoded protein is CASSATGTSGTYEQYF. The chain employs TRBV9 and TRBJ2-7, with 11 bases lining up with TRBD2. This CDR3 is 16 amino acids long. Trimming at V came to 3 bases and at J to 2 bases, leaving 7 bases not matched to a gene. Germline CDR1 is SGDLS and CDR2 is YYNGEE.

The V and J genes are TRBV7-3 and TRBJ2-1; D possibly corresponds to TRBD1 (6 bases). Trimming shortened V by 2 bases and J by 2 bases, and 13 bases separated the two germline ends. The CDR3 is made up of 16 amino acids. Germline V gives CDR1 SGHTA, CDR2 FQGTGA. The CDR3 protein is CASSLQGTATYNEQFF. In DNA form, the CDR3 reads TGTGCCAGCAGCTTACAGGGGACGGCGACCTACAATGAGCAGTTCTTC. Drawing the rest from reference TRBV7-3 and TRBJ2-1, the complete variable domain is GAGVSQTPSNKVTEKGKYVELRCDPISGHTALYWYRQSLGQGPEFLIYFQGTGAADDSGLPNDRFFAVRPEGSVSTLKIQRTERGDSAVYLCASSLQGTATYNEQFFGPGTRLTVL.

The J gene is TRBJ1-4, the V gene TRBV5-1; tentative D call: TRBD1 (6 bases). Germline-derived CDR1 and CDR2 are SGHRS and YFSETQ. CDR3 length: 15 residues. The ends were cut back, 4 bases at V and 5 bases at J, with 15 bases in the middle. The chain's CDR3 is CASSQSGTPNEKLFF. CDR3 coding DNA: TGCGCCAGCAGCCAATCCGGGACACCGAATGAAAAACTGTTTTTT.

The chain recombines TRBV5-1 with TRBJ2-3; the match to TRBD2 covers 12 bases. With 4 bases clipped from V and 5 bases from J, the junction kept 8 bases outside the gene matches. Germline-derived CDR1 and CDR2 are SGHRS and YFSETQ. CDR3 length equals 16 residues. CDR3 coding DNA: TGCGCCAGCAGCCCCCGACTAGCGGGAGCAGGAGATACGCAGTATTTT. Amino acid sequence: CASSPRLAGAGDTQYF.

The rearrangement joins TRBV2 to TRBJ1-5; no firm D call. The germline CDR1 and CDR2 sequences are SNHLY and FYNNEI. The CDR3 has 16 amino acids. V was cut by 3 bases and J by 3 bases, with 15 bases left in between. The CDR3 DNA sequence: TGTGCCAGCAGTGATGTTGGGCGGACGAACAATCAGCCCCAGCATTTT. Its translation: CASSDVGRTNNQPQHF.

This clone showed up just a few times. The chain couples TRBV27 to TRBJ1-2, with no clear D. Trimming stripped 7 bases from V and 5 bases from J, with 17 bases between. CDR1 and CDR2 from the germline V gene are MNHEY and SMNVEV (reference sequence). CDR3 length: 14 residues. The DNA for the CDR3 is TGTGCCAGCACCCCGGACCCCAGAGGATATGGCTACACCTTC. Amino acids: CASTPDPRGYGYTF.

The chain's CDR3 is CASSLSEGPNTEAFF. The CDR3 DNA is TGTGCCAGCAGCTTATCGGAGGGACCGAACACTGAAGCTTTCTTT. The chain combines TRBV7-3 with TRBJ1-1, with D perhaps matching TRBD1 (5 bases). V was shortened by 2 bases and J by 1 base, with 11 bases between the two germline ends. CDR1 is SGHTA, CDR2 FQGTGA, per germline. This CDR3 contains 15 residues.

The rearrangement joins TRBV5-6 to TRBJ2-3; 8 nucleotides match TRBD1. V trimming: 1 base; J trimming: 3 bases; junction bases outside the gene matches: 4. Germline CDR1 reads SGHDT; CDR2 reads YYEEEE. This CDR3 has 15 residues. The CDR3 loop reads CASSLQGAPTDTQYF. The CDR3 nucleotides read TGTGCCAGCAGCTTGCAGGGGGCGCCGACAGATACGCAGTATTTT.

The CDR3 reads CASSVAEGRSYGYTF. The CDR3 nucleotides are TGTGCCAGCAGCGTAGCTGAGGGGCGTTCCTATGGCTACACCTTC. The gene calls are TRBV9 and TRBJ1-2, with D possibly TRBD1 on 5 matching bases. Germline CDR1 SGDLS, CDR2 YYNGEE. The CDR3 length is 15 residues. V was trimmed by 0 bases and J by 4 bases, leaving 13 bases between them.

The rearrangement uses TRBV10-3 and TRBJ2-7; D is ambiguous. The CDR3 is made up of 13 amino acids. Germline lookup yields CDR1 ENHRY and CDR2 SYGVKD. V was pared by 0 bases and J by 4 bases, with 7 bases between. The CDR3 DNA reads TGTGCCATCAGTGAGTCGTACGGATACGAGCAGTACTTC. Translated, it gives CAISESYGYEQYF.

The chain links TRBV7-9 to TRBJ2-5; D is perhaps TRBD2 (5 bases). The ends were cut back, 5 bases at V and 4 bases at J, with 11 bases in the middle. Germline assignment: CDR1 SEHNR and CDR2 FQNEAQ (reference sequence). The CDR3 totals 13 residues. CDR3: CASSDLAGETQYF. As DNA, the CDR3 is TGTGCCAGCAGCGATCTGGCGGGAGAGACCCAGTACTTC.

The J gene is TRBJ2-3, the V gene TRBV28, with D uncertain. V was clipped by 6 bases and J by 3 bases, with 4 bases between them. CDR1 and CDR2 from the germline V gene are MDHEN and SYDVKM. The CDR3 is 11 residues long. The CDR3 sequence is CASSPTDTQYF. CDR3 DNA: TGTGCCAGCAGCCCAACAGATACGCAGTATTTT. The variable domain in full, with the rest retrieved from reference TRBV28 and TRBJ2-3, is DVKVTQSSRYLVKRTGEKVFLECVQDMDHENMFWYRQDPGLGLRLIYFSYDVKMKEKGDIPEGYSVSREKKERFSLILESASTNQTSMYLCASSPTDTQYFGPGTRLTVL.

This chain connects TRBV14 to TRBJ2-7; 10 bases agree with TRBD1. The CDR3 is 14 residues long. The junction had 7 bases not matched to a gene; V was cut back by 6 bases and J by 5 bases. CDR1 SGHDN and CDR2 FVKESK come from the germline V gene. In DNA, the CDR3 is TGTGCCAGCAGGAGACAGGGGGCAGGTAACGAGCAGTACTTC. Its protein is CASRRQGAGNEQYF.

The CDR3 loop reads CASTPLDGGNQPQHF. The CDR3 region has the DNA TGTGCCAGTACTCCTTTGGACGGGGGCAATCAGCCCCAGCATTTT. The genes are TRBV6-1 and TRBJ1-5; D is ambiguous. Trimming pared 9 bases from V and 2 bases from J, leaving 17 bases between. CDR3 length: 15 residues. The V gene's germline CDR1 is MNHNS and CDR2 SASEGT.

This chain connects TRBV19 to TRBJ2-7; D gene ambiguous. This CDR3 is built from 14 residues. The germline V and J ends were trimmed by 3 bases and 0 bases, with 9 bases remaining between them. The germline gives CDR1 LNHDA, CDR2 SQIVND (reference sequence). CDR3 DNA: TGTGCCAGTAGTATTACAACGGGCTCCTACGAGCAGTACTTC. It encodes CASSITTGSYEQYF.

The chain combines TRBV2 with TRBJ2-7; 7 bases agree with TRBD1. Germline assignment: CDR1 SNHLY and CDR2 FYNNEI. V dropped 8 bases and J dropped 3; count of bases not matched to a gene: 4. The CDR3 length is 12 residues. The CDR3 here is CASSAGGYEQYF. CDR3 DNA: TGTGCCAGCTCAGCAGGGGGCTACGAGCAGTACTTC.

The chain has TRBV5-1 and TRBJ2-1; the D call may be TRBD1 or TRBD2 (5 bases each). The CDR3 contains 19 residues. Trimming cost V 4 bases and J 2 bases, with 25 bases left between them. Germline V gives CDR1 SGHRS, CDR2 YFSETQ. Written as DNA, the CDR3 is TGCGCCAGCAGCCGGGGACCGACCATCCGGGACGTCGCCTACAATGAGCAGTTCTTC. It yields the protein CASSRGPTIRDVAYNEQFF.

The chain joins TRBV2 to TRBJ2-7, with 7 bases lining up with TRBD2. Germline trimming cut 4 bases from V and 0 bases from J; bases unmatched to any gene: 6. The germline CDR1 and CDR2 sequences are SNHLY and FYNNEI. The CDR3 runs to 15 residues. The chain's CDR3 is CASSGDAGASYEQYF. In DNA form, the CDR3 reads TGTGCCAGCAGTGGAGACGCGGGAGCCTCCTACGAGCAGTACTTC.

V gene TRBV7-8 combines with J gene TRBJ2-7; 12 bases agree with TRBD1. Germline CDR1 SGHVS, CDR2 FQNEAQ. Unmatched junction bases numbered 3, after V lost 4 bases and J lost 2 bases. The CDR3 is made up of 15 amino acids. The CDR3 DNA reads TGTGCCAGCAGCTCGCGGGACAGGGGGCCCTACGAGCAGTACTTC. Translating gives CASSSRDRGPYEQYF.

The chain couples TRBV11-1 to TRBJ2-1, with TRBD2 matching over 7 bases. There are 17 residues in the CDR3. Germline trimming cut 5 bases from V and 8 bases from J; bases unmatched to any gene: 18. Germline V gives CDR1 SGHAT, CDR2 FQDESV (reference sequence). The CDR3: CASSPPIGRESLHEQFF. As DNA, the CDR3 is TGTGCCAGCAGCCCTCCCATCGGGCGGGAGTCGTTGCATGAGCAGTTCTTC.

Note on this clone: The junction and the germline gene differ at one end; a read error may be behind it. This sequence joins TRBV10-3 and TRBJ2-5, with TRBD2 as a possible D gene (5 bases). From germline, CDR1 is ENHRY and CDR2 SYGVKD. The CDR3 sequence is 13 residues long. CDR3 sequence: CAIGEGKGETQYF. The CDR3 DNA reads TGTGCCATCGGTGAGGGAAAAGGAGAGACCCAGTACTTC.

The rearrangement links TRBV19 to TRBJ2-1; 10 nucleotides line up with TRBD1. Germline trimming cut 8 bases from V and 5 bases from J; bases unmatched to any gene: 9. The CDR3 totals 15 residues. CDR1 and CDR2 (germline): LNHDA, SQIVND (reference sequence). CDR3 in DNA: TGTGCCAGTCGCTCCGGGACAGGGGTGAACAATGAGCAGTTCTTC. Protein: CASRSGTGVNNEQFF.

V and J are TRBV28 and TRBJ2-1, with 9 bases matching TRBD2. V shed 5 bases and J 6 bases; nucleotides not matched to a gene: 5. The CDR3 loop spans 14 amino acids. Germline V lookup: CDR1 MDHEN, CDR2 SYDVKM. CDR3 nucleotide sequence: TGTGCCAGCAGTGCTAGCGGGAACCTCAATGAGCAGTTCTTC. Protein sequence: CASSASGNLNEQFF.

The chain uses TRBV27 and TRBJ1-1; TRBD1 matches at 7 bases. V was clipped by 3 bases and J by 4 bases; unmatched bases: 14. Germline V lookup: CDR1 MNHEY, CDR2 SMNVEV (reference sequence). There are 17 residues in the CDR3. The CDR3 nucleotides are TGTGCCAGCAGTTTCGCCGGGACAGTTACGGCGGTCACTGAAGCTTTCTTT. This encodes CASSFAGTVTAVTEAFF.

The chain is built from TRBV15 and TRBJ2-2, with TRBD1 matching over 12 bases. This CDR3 contains 16 residues. Per the germline V gene, CDR1 is LNHNV and CDR2 is YYDKDF (reference sequence). J lost 4 bases, V lost 3 bases, and 3 bases had no gene match. The CDR3 DNA follows: TGTGCCACCAGCAGCCGGGACAGGGGGCTCACCGGGGAGCTGTTTTTT. Its translation: CATSSRDRGLTGELFF.

The rearrangement joins TRBV27 to TRBJ1-2; D possibly corresponds to TRBD1 (5 bases). Trimming took 2 bases from V and 0 from J, leaving 13 bases between them. This CDR3 has 16 residues. CDR1 is MNHEY, CDR2 SMNVEV, per germline (reference sequence). In DNA form, the CDR3 reads TGTGCCAGCAGTTTAGTCAGGGAACCAGCTAACTATGGCTACACCTTC. Translation: CASSLVREPANYGYTF.

Written as DNA, the CDR3 is TGCGCCAGCAGCCACGGGGTAGGGAGCAATCAGCCCCAGCATTTT. It is translated as CASSHGVGSNQPQHF. The rearrangement joins TRBV4-3 to TRBJ1-5, with D unresolved. V lost 3 bases and J lost 1, with 10 bases in between. This CDR3 contains 15 residues. CDR1 is LGHNA and CDR2 is YSLEER in the germline V gene.

The chain combines TRBV5-1 with TRBJ1-6, with D unclear. The V end was cut by 2 bases, the J end by 4 bases, with 10 bases between. Germline V gene lookup returns CDR1 SGHRS and CDR2 YFSETQ. The CDR3 length is 15 residues. CDR3 DNA: TGCGCCAGCAGCTTCGGGAACGGGTATAATTCACCCCTCCACTTT. Its protein is CASSFGNGYNSPLHF.

The chain has TRBV4-1 and TRBJ1-1; 7 nucleotides agree with TRBD1. V dropped 0 bases and J dropped 5; count of bases not matched to a gene: 12. The CDR3 sequence is 17 residues long. Germline V CDR1 and CDR2: MGHRA, YSYEKL. The CDR3 here is CASSQERGRGKWTEAFF. DNA of the CDR3: TGCGCCAGCAGCCAAGAACGGGGCAGGGGGAAGTGGACTGAAGCTTTCTTT.